This TCR beta chain was sequenced for a study of T cells in Graves' hyperthyroidism and ophthalmopathy. Study-wide findings and caveats: Most thyroid clonotypes with frequency above 0.001 were detected in blood.

Amplification yielded TCR beta CDR3 regions, with RNA transcripts as the source. When the TCR CDR3 underwent first-round RT-PCR, the HTBI primer set was used. TCRdb analysed the multiplex PCR reads with MiXCR anew, one entry per CDR3 protein. Among about 640,000 distinct CDR3 sequences, about 45% were seen once, and the ten largest hold roughly 7.2%. With regard to this clonotype: Antigen unknown.

The TCR sequence derives from an adult man with Graves' disease, either hyperthyroidism or ophthalmopathy (not recorded which). The sequenced sample consisted of peripheral blood or thyroid tissue (not recorded which).

CDR3 in amino acids: CAVVRTSGGLTEAFF. CDR3 sequence (DNA): TGTGCCGTCGTACGGACTAGCGGGGGATTAACTGAAGCTTTCTTT. This chain connects TRBV7-9 to TRBJ1-1; D is perhaps TRBD1 (5 bases). Germline-derived CDR1 and CDR2 are SEHNR and FQNEAQ (reference sequence). The CDR3 consists of 15 residues. V lost 11 bases to trimming and J lost 5 bases, with 24 bases between them.